This TCR beta chain was identified in a study of blood T cell repertoires in COVID-19. Using immunoSEQ multiplex PCR, the repertoire was profiled, and TCRdb retains in-frame clones only, with some absent. The table lists around 300,000 clones, approximately 86% of them singletons, with about 9.8% in the top ten. Germline CDR1 and CDR2: MNHEY and SVGAGI. There are 13 residues in the CDR3. V lost 8 bases, J lost 3 bases, and 11 bases lay in between. Sample: peripheral blood. This chain connects TRBV6-5 to TRBJ2-1; possible D gene TRBD1, 6 bases. This receptor was obtained from a man between 18 and 29 years old with active or convalescent COVID-19. The CDR3 nucleotides are TGTGCCAGCTTAGGGGGACACTACAATGAGCAGTTCTTC. Translating it yields CASLGGHYNEQFF.